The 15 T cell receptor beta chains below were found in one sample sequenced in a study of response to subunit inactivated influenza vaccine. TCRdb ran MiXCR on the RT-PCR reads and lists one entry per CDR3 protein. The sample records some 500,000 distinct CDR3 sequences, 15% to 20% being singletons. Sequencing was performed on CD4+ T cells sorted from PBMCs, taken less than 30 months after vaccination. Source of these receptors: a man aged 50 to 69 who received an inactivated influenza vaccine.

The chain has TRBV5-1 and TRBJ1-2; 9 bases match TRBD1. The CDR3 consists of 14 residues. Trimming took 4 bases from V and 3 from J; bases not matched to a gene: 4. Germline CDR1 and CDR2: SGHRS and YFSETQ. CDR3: CASSRTGDHYGYTF. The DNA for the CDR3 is TGCGCCAGCAGCAGGACAGGGGATCACTATGGCTACACCTTC.

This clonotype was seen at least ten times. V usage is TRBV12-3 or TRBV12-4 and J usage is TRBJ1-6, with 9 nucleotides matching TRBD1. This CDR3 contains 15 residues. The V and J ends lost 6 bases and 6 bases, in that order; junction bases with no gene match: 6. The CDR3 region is CASRQQGASNSPLHF. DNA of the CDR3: TGTGCCAGCAGACAACAGGGGGCCAGTAATTCACCCCTCCACTTT.

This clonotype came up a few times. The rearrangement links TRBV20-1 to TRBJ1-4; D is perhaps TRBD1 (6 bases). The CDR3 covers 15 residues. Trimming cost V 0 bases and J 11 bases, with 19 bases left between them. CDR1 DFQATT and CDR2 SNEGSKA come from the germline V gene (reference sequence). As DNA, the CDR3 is TGCAGTGCTAGAGATCCGACAGGAGCAGGGGACAAACTGTTTTTT. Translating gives CSARDPTGAGDKLFF.

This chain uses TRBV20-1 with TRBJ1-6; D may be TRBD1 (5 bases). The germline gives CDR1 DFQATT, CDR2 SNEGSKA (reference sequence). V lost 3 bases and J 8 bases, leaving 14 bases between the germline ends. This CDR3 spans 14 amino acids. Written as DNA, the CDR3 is TGCAGTGCTAGCCGGGGGGTCGGCGATTCACCCCTCCACTTT. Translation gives CSASRGVGDSPLHF.

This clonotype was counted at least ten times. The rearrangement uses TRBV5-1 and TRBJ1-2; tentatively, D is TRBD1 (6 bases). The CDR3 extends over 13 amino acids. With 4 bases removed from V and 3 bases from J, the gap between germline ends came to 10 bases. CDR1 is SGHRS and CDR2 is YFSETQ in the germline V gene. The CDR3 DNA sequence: TGCGCCAGCAGCGGCGGGACATACTATGGCTACACCTTC. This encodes CASSGGTYYGYTF.

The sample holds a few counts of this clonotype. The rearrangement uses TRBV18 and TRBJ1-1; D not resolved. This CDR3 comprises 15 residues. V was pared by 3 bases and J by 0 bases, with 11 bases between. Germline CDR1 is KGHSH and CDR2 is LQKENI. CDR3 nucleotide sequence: TGTGCCAGCTCACCGGGGTCCTATATGAACACTGAAGCTTTCTTT. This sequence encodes CASSPGSYMNTEAFF.

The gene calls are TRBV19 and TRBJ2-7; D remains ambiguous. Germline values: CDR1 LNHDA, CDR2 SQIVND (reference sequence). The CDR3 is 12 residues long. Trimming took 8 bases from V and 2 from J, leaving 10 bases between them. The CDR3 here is CASADTTYEQYF. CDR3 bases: TGTGCCAGTGCTGACACCACCTACGAGCAGTACTTC. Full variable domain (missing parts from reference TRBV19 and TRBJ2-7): DGGITQSPKYLFRKEGQNVTLSCEQNLNHDAMYWYRQDPGQGLRLIYYSQIVNDFQKGDIAEGYSVSREKKESFPLTVTSAQKNPTAFYLCASADTTYEQYFGPGTRLTVT.

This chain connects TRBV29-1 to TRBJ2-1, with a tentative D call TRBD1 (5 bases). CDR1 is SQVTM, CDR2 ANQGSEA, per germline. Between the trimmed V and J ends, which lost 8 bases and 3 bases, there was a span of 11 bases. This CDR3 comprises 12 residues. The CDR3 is CSLGHRYNEQFF. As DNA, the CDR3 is TGCAGCTTAGGACACCGCTACAATGAGCAGTTCTTC.

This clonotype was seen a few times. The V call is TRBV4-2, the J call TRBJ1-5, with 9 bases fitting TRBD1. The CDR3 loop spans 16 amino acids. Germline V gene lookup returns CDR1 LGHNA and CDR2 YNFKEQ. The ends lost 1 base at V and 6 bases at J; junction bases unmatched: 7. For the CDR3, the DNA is TGTGCCAGCAGCCAAGCGGGACAGGGACTGGGTCAGCCCCAGCATTTT. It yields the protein CASSQAGQGLGQPQHF.

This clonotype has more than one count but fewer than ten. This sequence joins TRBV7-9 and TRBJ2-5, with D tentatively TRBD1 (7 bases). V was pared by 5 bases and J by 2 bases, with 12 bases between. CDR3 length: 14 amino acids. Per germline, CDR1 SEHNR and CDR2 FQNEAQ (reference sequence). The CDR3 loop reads CASSRGTAQETQYF. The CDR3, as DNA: TGTGCCAGCAGCCGCGGGACAGCTCAAGAGACCCAGTACTTC.

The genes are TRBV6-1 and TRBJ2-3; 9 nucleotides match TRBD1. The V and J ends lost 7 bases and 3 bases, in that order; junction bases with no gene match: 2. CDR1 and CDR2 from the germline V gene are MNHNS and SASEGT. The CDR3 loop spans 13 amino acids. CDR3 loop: CASKGQGTDTQYF. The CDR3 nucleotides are TGTGCCAGCAAAGGACAGGGGACAGATACGCAGTATTTT.

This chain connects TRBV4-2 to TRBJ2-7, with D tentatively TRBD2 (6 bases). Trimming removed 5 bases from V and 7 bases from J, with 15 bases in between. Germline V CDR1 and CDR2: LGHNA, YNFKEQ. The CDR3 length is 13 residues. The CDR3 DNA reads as TGTGCCAGCAGCGTCCGGGACTCGCGGGAGCAGTACTTC. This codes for CASSVRDSREQYF.

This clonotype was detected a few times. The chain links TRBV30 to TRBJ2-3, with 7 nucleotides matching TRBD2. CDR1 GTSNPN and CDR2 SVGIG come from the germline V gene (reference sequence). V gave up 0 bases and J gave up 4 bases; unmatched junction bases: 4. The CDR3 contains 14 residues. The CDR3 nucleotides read TGTGCCTGGAGTGTAACTAGCGCAGCAGATACGCAGTATTTT. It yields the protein CAWSVTSAADTQYF.

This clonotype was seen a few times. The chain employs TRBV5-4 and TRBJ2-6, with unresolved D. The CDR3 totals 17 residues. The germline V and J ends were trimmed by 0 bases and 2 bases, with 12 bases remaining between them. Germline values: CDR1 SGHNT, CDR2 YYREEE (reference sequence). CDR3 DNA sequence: TGTGCCAGCAGCTTGGGGGTGACATCCACTGGGGCCAACGTCCTGACTTTC. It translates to CASSLGVTSTGANVLTF.

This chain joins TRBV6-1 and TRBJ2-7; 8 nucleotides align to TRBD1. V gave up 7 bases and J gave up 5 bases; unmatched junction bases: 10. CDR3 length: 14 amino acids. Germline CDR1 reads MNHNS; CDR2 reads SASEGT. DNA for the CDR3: TGTGCCAGCAAACAGACAGGGGTTCGGGACGAGCAGTACTTC. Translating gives CASKQTGVRDEQYF.